Following are 16 T cell receptor beta chains from one sample sequenced in a study of identical twins. TCRdb itself ran the 5' RACE reads through MiXCR, one entry per CDR3 protein. The table lists roughly 1,500,000 distinct CDR3 sequences, roughly 35% of them singletons. Sample: cord blood. All receptors derive from a newborn girl in good health.

Of note for this clonotype: A much larger clone differs by one base, so this may be a read error. The gene calls are TRBV27 and TRBJ2-1; 8 bases map to TRBD2. The DNA end is more similar to TRBJ2-7, so the J call may be wrong. This CDR3 is 14 amino acids long. Germline V gene data show CDR1 as MNHEY and CDR2 as SMNVEV (reference sequence). Here the CDR3 DNA reads TGTGCCAGCAGTTTGAGTAGCGGGAACAATGAGCAGTACTTC. It translates to CASSLSSGNNEQYF.

This clonotype was detected a few times. V usage is TRBV9 and J usage is TRBJ2-3, with a possible D match to TRBD1 (6 bases). In germline, CDR1 is SGDLS, CDR2 YYNGEE. The V gene lost 4 bases and the J gene lost 6 bases, with 18 bases spanning the gap. The CDR3 totals 15 residues. The CDR3 is CASSSHHRDADTQYF. DNA of the CDR3: TGTGCCAGCAGCTCCCACCACAGGGACGCCGATACGCAGTATTTT. Full variable domain (outside the CDR3, taken from reference TRBV9 and TRBJ2-3): DSGVTQTPKHLITATGQRVTLRCSPRSGDLSVYWYQQSLDQGLQFLIQYYNGEERAKGNILERFSAQQFPDLHSELNLSSLELGDSALYFCASSSHHRDADTQYFGPGTRLTVL.

This clonotype has only a few counts. The chain employs TRBV7-2 and TRBJ2-3; 12 bases line up with TRBD1. Looked up from germline, CDR1 is SGHTA and CDR2 is FQGNSA. V shed 5 bases, J shed 3 bases, and the junction held 6 bases outside the gene matches. The CDR3 sequence is 16 residues long. CDR3: CASSILGQGATDTQYF. The CDR3 nucleotides read TGTGCCAGCAGCATTTTGGGACAGGGGGCAACAGATACGCAGTATTTT.

This clonotype showed up many times. This chain uses TRBV13 with TRBJ2-3; TRBD2 agrees at 8 bases. The CDR3 length is 15 residues. In germline, CDR1 is PRHDT, CDR2 FYEKMQ (reference sequence). Unmatched junction bases numbered 5, after V lost 1 base and J lost 5 bases. The CDR3: CASSLVVRGGDTQYF. The CDR3 DNA is TGTGCCAGCAGCTTAGTTGTACGGGGGGGAGATACGCAGTATTTT.

This clonotype has more than one count but fewer than ten. The chain carries TRBV6-1 and TRBJ1-4, with TRBD1 identical over 8 bases. The ends lost 5 bases at V and 0 bases at J; junction bases unmatched: 5. This CDR3 is 16 amino acids long. Per the germline V gene, CDR1 is MNHNS and CDR2 is SASEGT. CDR3 in DNA: TGTGCCAGCAGTACCAAGACAGGGGCAACTAATGAAAAACTGTTTTTT. Translating it yields CASSTKTGATNEKLFF.

This clonotype was recorded many times. This sequence joins TRBV20-1 and TRBJ1-2; no clear D. With 1 base removed from V and 0 bases from J, the gap between germline ends came to 9 bases. The CDR3 consists of 14 residues. CDR1 DFQATT and CDR2 SNEGSKA come from the germline V gene (reference sequence). The CDR3 is CSARGARSNYGYTF. Here the CDR3 DNA reads TGCAGTGCTAGAGGAGCGCGGTCTAACTATGGCTACACCTTC.

Only a few counts were recorded for this clonotype. V gene TRBV14 combines with J gene TRBJ1-1; D not resolved. V shed 5 bases and J shed 2 bases, with 18 bases lying between them. This CDR3 comprises 16 residues. The V gene's germline CDR1 is SGHDN and CDR2 FVKESK. In DNA form, the CDR3 reads TGTGCCAGCAGCAAAAGTGGGCGGACCATTAACACTGAAGCTTTCTTT. The encoded protein is CASSKSGRTINTEAFF.

This clonotype has at least ten counts. J is TRBJ2-1 and V is TRBV28; 9 bases match TRBD2. CDR1 and CDR2 (germline): MDHEN, SYDVKM. There are 16 residues in the CDR3. The J segment lost 1 base and the V segment lost 5 bases, leaving 6 bases of the junction unmatched. The CDR3 loop reads CASSVGTSLSYNEQFF. The CDR3 DNA sequence: TGTGCCAGCAGTGTCGGGACTAGCTTGTCCTACAATGAGCAGTTCTTC.

This clonotype was found many times. The rearrangement joins TRBV27 to TRBJ2-1; no reliable D call. The V gene's germline CDR1 is MNHEY and CDR2 SMNVEV (reference sequence). Trimming cost V 1 base and J 0 bases, with 10 bases left between them. CDR3 size: 16 residues. The CDR3 nucleotides read TGTGCCAGCAGTTTATTGTGGGGTCCCTCCTACAATGAGCAGTTCTTC. Amino acids: CASSLLWGPSYNEQFF.

As for this clonotype: This is likely a read error, given that the CDR3 carries no conserved phenylalanine or tryptophan at its end. The chain is built from TRBV7-2 and TRBJ1-2; D unresolved. The ends were cut back, 3 bases at V and 5 bases at J, with 16 bases in the middle. Germline V lookup: CDR1 SGHTA, CDR2 FQGNSA. CDR3 size: 15 residues. The CDR3 spells CASSLEARGDYGYTL. The CDR3 DNA follows: TGTGCCAGCAGCTTGGAGGCGAGAGGAGATTATGGCTACACCTTA.

V is TRBV28 and J is TRBJ2-5; tentatively, D is TRBD2 (6 bases). Trimming stripped 0 bases from V and 3 bases from J, with 8 bases between. Germline loops: CDR1 MDHEN, CDR2 SYDVKM. The CDR3 contains 14 residues. In nucleotides, the CDR3 is TGTGCCAGCAGTTTATGGGGACTGAAAGAGACCCAGTACTTC. Amino acid sequence: CASSLWGLKETQYF.

The V and J genes are TRBV6-5 and TRBJ1-5, with no clear D. The CDR3 spans 18 residues. Trimming took 3 bases from V and 2 from J, leaving 20 bases between them. CDR1 and CDR2 (germline): MNHEY, SVGAGI. The CDR3 DNA follows: TGTGCCAGCAGTTATCGGTTCTATGGCTCTATGGGCAATCAGCCCCAGCATTTT. Translating it yields CASSYRFYGSMGNQPQHF.

The chain couples TRBV3-1 to TRBJ2-7; 8 nucleotides agree with TRBD2. With 2 bases clipped from V and 3 bases from J, the junction kept 12 bases outside the gene matches. Germline lookup yields CDR1 LGHDT and CDR2 YNNKEL (reference sequence). The CDR3 consists of 17 residues. The chain's CDR3 is CASSQRVAGRLLYEQYF. CDR3 bases: TGTGCCAGCAGCCAACGAGTAGCGGGAAGGCTCCTCTACGAGCAGTACTTC.

CDR3 in amino acids: CASRDADTQYF. In DNA, the CDR3 is TGCGCCAGCAGAGACGCAGATACGCAGTATTTT. V gene TRBV5-1 combines with J gene TRBJ2-3; D is unresolved. Germline lookup yields CDR1 SGHRS and CDR2 YFSETQ. The V end lost 5 bases, the J end lost 4 bases, and 5 bases lay between the germline ends. CDR3 length equals 11 residues.

The chain carries TRBV9 and TRBJ2-5, with TRBD2 identical over 8 bases. Germline assignment: CDR1 SGDLS and CDR2 YYNGEE. Unmatched junction bases numbered 3, after V lost 0 bases and J lost 2 bases. This CDR3 is 15 amino acids long. The CDR3 loop reads CASSVAGGTQETQYF. CDR3 in DNA: TGTGCCAGCAGCGTAGCGGGAGGGACGCAAGAGACCCAGTACTTC.

In this sample, this clonotype turned up a few times. The chain recombines TRBV6-6 with TRBJ2-1; TRBD2 matches 11 bases. The germline gives CDR1 MNHNY, CDR2 SVGAGI (reference sequence). The CDR3 runs 17 residues. V dropped 6 bases and J dropped 0; count of bases not matched to a gene: 7. CDR3 in DNA: TGTGCCAGCAGCCTCTCAACTAGCGGGGGCTCCTACAATGAGCAGTTCTTC. Encoded protein: CASSLSTSGGSYNEQFF.